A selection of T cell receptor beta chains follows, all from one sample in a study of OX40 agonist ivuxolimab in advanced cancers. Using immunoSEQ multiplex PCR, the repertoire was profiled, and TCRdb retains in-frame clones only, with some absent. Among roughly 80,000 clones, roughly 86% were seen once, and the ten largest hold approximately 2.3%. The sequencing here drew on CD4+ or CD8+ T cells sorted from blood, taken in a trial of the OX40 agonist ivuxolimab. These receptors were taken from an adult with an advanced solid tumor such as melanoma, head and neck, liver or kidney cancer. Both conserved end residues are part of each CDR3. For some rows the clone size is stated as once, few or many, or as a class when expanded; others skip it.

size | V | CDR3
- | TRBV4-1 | CASSQDRPINEKLFF
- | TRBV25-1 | CASSLAGVGVSEQFF
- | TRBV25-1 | CASSESGSNQPQHF
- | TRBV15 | CATSPDLLYRGYTF
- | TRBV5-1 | CASSLGGYEQYF
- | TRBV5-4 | CASSLDRGQRSEKLFF
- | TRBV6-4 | CASSDTSFNQPQHF
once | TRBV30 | CAWTKQSTNEKLFF
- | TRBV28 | CASREPGYQNEQYF
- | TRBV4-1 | CASSQLTYTSGGEVQETQYF
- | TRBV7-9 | CASSLGPGLAGGITDTQYF
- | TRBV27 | CASSLIGEEQYF
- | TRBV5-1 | CASTPDSGYGYTF
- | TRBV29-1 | CSARGGGANVLTF
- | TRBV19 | CASSPLPETGGSGYTF
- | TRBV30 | CAWSVGKNTEAFF
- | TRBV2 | CASSRLAGGEETQYF
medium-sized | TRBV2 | CASSSTRSYGYTF
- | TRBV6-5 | CASSAGLAGTDTQYF
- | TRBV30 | CAWSVPGAYGAPLHF
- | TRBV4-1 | CASGPTGLDNQPQHF
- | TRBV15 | CATSRDPGGQGRLAVSYEQYF
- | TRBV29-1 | CSVDHGNYGYTF
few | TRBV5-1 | CASSPPRTGENSPLHF
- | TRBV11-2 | CASSPGLAEKLFF
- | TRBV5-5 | CASSLAGAHEQYF
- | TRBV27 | CASSSADRGHGYTF
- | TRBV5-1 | CASSREGAGETQYF
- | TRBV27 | CASSLVSGTEAFF
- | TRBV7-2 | CASSSQGPGNQPQHF
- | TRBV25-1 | CASSEPERGTDTQYF
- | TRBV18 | CASSGTSGYTDTQYF
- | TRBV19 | CASKADLGGTYNEQFF
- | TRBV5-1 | CASSLGEFGETQYF
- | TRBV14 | CASSQDGDGPNTEAFF
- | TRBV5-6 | CASSFPGTHSGTDTQYF
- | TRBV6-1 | CASSPNRVEAFF
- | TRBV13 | CASSSFPGPKYF
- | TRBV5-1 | CASSSVTSGNHEQYF
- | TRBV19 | CASSILWEGGTEAFF
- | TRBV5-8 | CASSLSRSNQPQHF
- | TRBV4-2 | CASSQALEKLFF
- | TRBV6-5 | CASSYGGVMNTEAFF
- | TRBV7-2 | CASSATLANEQFF
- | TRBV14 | CASSQDGRFRTDTQYF
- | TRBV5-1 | CASSLTSGSYEQYF
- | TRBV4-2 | CASSQEVSGTVLVRGTEAFF
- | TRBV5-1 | CASSPDTDLNEKLFF
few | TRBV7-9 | CASSSRGGRNTEAFF
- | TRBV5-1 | CASSFGGPGNTEAFF
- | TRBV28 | CASEKNTEAFF
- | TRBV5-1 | CASSLYSGVNTEAFF
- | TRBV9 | CASSVGPTYGYTF